This T cell receptor (beta chain) was recorded in a study of type 1 and type 2 diabetes patients. On the study more broadly: The cohort mixed type 1 diabetes, type 2 diabetes and nondiabetic donors.

CDR3 length: 14 amino acids. CDR1 PRHDT and CDR2 FYEKMQ come from the germline V gene (reference sequence). V was clipped by 9 bases and J by 2 bases, with 17 bases between them. PCR was run on genomic DNA. The TCR beta CDR3 region was amplified using 30 forward and 13 reverse primers. Via MiXCR, TCRdb re-called the multiplex PCR reads, giving one row per CDR3 protein. Of approximately 260,000 distinct CDR3 sequences listed, roughly 48% are singletons. What was sequenced was peripheral blood mononuclear cells (PBMCs). The rearrangement uses TRBV13 and TRBJ2-7; D not certain. The origin of this receptor is a man aged 18 to 30 with type 2 diabetes. The CDR3 bases are TGTGCCAGTGACCCGAGGACGGAAGCCTACGAGCAGTACTTC. Residues: CASDPRTEAYEQYF. Variable domain in full (rest from reference TRBV13 and TRBJ2-7): AAGVIQSPRHLIKEKRETATLKCYPIPRHDTVYWYQQGPGQDPQFLISFYEKMQSDKGSIPDRFSAQQFSDYHSELNMSSLELGDSALYFCASDPRTEAYEQYFGPGTRLTVT.